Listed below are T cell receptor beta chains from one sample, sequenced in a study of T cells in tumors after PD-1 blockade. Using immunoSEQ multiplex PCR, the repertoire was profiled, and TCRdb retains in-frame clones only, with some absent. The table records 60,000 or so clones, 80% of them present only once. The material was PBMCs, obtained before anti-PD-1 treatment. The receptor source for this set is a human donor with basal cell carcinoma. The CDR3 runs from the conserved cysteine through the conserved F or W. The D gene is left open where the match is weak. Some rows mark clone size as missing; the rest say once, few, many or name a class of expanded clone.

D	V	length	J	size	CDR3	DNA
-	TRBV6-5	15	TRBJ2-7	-	CASSPLGGSSYEQYF	TGTGCCAGCAGTCCTCTTGGAGGGAGCTCCTACGAGCAGTACTTC
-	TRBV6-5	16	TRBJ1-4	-	CASSYVSTGANEKLFF	TGTGCCAGCAGTTACGTGTCCACCGGGGCAAATGAAAAACTGTTTTTT
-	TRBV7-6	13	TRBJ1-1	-	CASSQDLNTEAFF	TGTGCCAGCAGTCAGGACTTGAACACTGAAGCTTTCTTT
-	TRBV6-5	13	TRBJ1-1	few	CASSYWIGKEAFF	TGTGCCAGCAGTTATTGGATAGGGAAGGAAGCTTTCTTT
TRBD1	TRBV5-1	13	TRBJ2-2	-	CASSPDRAGELFF	TGCGCCAGCAGCCCAGACAGGGCCGGGGAGCTGTTTTTT
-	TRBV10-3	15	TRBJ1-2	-	CAISESMGDWGGYTF	TGTGCCATCAGTGAGTCGATGGGGGATTGGGGTGGCTACACCTTC
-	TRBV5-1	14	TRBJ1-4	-	CASSFGGVEEKLFF	TGCGCCAGCAGCTTTGGGGGTGTCGAGGAAAAACTGTTTTTT
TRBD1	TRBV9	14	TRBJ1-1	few	CASSARDRVTEAFF	TGTGCCAGCAGCGCCCGGGACAGGGTGACTGAAGCTTTCTTT
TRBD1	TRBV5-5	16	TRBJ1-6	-	CASSLAGGRTNSPLHF	TGTGCCAGCAGCTTGGCAGGGGGCCGAACTAATTCACCCCTCCACTTT
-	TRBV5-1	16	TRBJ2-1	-	CASSLGRQGPYNEQFF	TGCGCCAGCAGCTTGGGGCGGCAGGGACCCTACAATGAGCAGTTCTTC
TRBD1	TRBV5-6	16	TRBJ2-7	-	CASSLAPTGGFDEQYF	TGTGCCAGCAGCTTGGCCCCGACAGGGGGCTTCGACGAGCAGTACTTC
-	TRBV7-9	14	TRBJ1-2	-	CASSLGTSVYGYTF	TGTGCCAGCAGCTTAGGGACGAGCGTCTATGGCTACACCTTC
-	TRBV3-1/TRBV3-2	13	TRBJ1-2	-	CASSQENSYGYTF	TGTGCCAGCAGCCAAGAAAACAGCTATGGCTACACCTTC
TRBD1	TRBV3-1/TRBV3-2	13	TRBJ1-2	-	CASSQARQGFYTF	TGTGCCAGCAGCCAAGCCCGACAGGGTTTCTACACCTTC
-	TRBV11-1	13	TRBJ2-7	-	CASSFGTSREQYF	TGTGCCAGCAGCTTCGGGACCTCTCGGGAGCAGTACTTC
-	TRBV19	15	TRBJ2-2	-	CASARYRQPTGELFF	TGTGCCAGTGCCAGGTATAGGCAGCCCACCGGGGAGCTGTTTTTT
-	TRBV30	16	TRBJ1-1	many	CAWRAPWGSRDTEAFF	TGTGCCTGGAGAGCCCCCTGGGGGAGTAGGGACACTGAAGCTTTCTTT
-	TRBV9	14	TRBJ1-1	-	CASSVGGWNTEAFF	TGTGCCAGCAGCGTAGGAGGATGGAACACTGAAGCTTTCTTT
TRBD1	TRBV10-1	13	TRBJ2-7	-	CASSESIGTACRF	TGCGCCAGCAGTGAGTCAATTGGGACAGCCTGTCGGTTC
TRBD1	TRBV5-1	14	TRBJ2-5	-	CASSQGQGGQTQYF	TGCGCCAGCAGCCAGGGACAGGGGGGACAGACCCAGTACTTC
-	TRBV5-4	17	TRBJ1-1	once	CASSYKAGDRVNTEAFF	TGTGCCAGCAGCTACAAGGCGGGGGACCGAGTAAACACTGAAGCTTTCTTT
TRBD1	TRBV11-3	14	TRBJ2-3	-	CAVGAGQGFDTQYF	TGTGCCGTGGGGGCGGGACAGGGCTTCGATACGCAGTATTTT
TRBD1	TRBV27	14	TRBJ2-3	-	CASSLDRGADTQYF	TGTGCCAGCAGTCTTGACAGGGGCGCAGATACGCAGTATTTT
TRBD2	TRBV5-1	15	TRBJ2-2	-	CASSLPGGPAGELFF	TGCGCCAGCAGCTTGCCGGGGGGGCCGGCCGGGGAGCTGTTTTTT
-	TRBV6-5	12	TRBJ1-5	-	CASSYSVQPQHF	TGTGCCAGCAGTTACAGTGTTCAGCCCCAGCATTTT